One and the same sample provided the 28 T cell receptor beta chains below, sequenced in a study of cytomegalovirus exposure and HLA in healthy donors. The PCR employed 60 Vbeta primers together with 13 Jbeta primers. Profiled with immunoSEQ multiplex PCR; TCRdb holds only in-frame clones, not every one. The repertoire holds about 140,000 clones, 75% to 80% seen once, with 5.5% to 7% in the top ten. Material: PBMCs. Every receptor here comes from a middle-aged woman in good health and CMV-seropositive.

This chain uses TRBV7-6 with TRBJ2-1; D is undetermined. The V gene lost 4 bases and the J gene lost 3 bases, with 7 bases spanning the gap. Germline CDR1 is SGHVS and CDR2 is FNYEAQ. The length of the CDR3 is 13 residues. The CDR3, as DNA: TGTGCCAGCAGCTCAGACTTCTACAATGAGCAGTTCTTC. Protein sequence: CASSSDFYNEQFF. The full variable domain, its missing parts supplied by reference TRBV7-6 and TRBJ2-1, is GAGVSQSPRYKVTKRGQDVALRCDPISGHVSLYWYRQALGQGPEFLTYFNYEAQQDKSGLPNDRFSAERPEGSISTLTIQRTEQRDSAMYRCASSSDFYNEQFFGPGTRLTVL.

J is TRBJ1-2 and V is TRBV10-3; 8 bases agree with TRBD1. CDR1 ENHRY and CDR2 SYGVKD come from the germline V gene. The CDR3 runs to 14 residues. V trimming: 8 bases; J trimming: 7 bases; junction bases outside the gene matches: 12. This CDR3 reads CAILPQGVTSGYTF. CDR3 bases: TGTGCCATCCTACCACAGGGGGTGACGTCTGGCTACACCTTC.

This chain links TRBV5-8 with TRBJ1-2, with a possible D match to TRBD1 (6 bases). The CDR3 runs 13 residues. Germline V gene lookup returns CDR1 SGHTS and CDR2 YDEGEE. V lost 4 bases and J 4 bases, leaving 11 bases between the germline ends. As DNA, the CDR3 is TGTGCCAGCAGCCCGGACAGAACCTATGGCTACACCTTC. Amino acid sequence: CASSPDRTYGYTF.

This clone was picked up a small number of times. V is TRBV29-1 and J is TRBJ1-1; 8 bases match TRBD1. The CDR3 covers 13 residues. Trimming cost V 7 bases and J 4 bases; bases outside gene matches: 8. Germline V CDR1 and CDR2: SQVTM, ANQGSEA. The DNA for the CDR3 is TGCAGCGCAGACAGGGGAATAGGCACTGAAGCTTTCTTT. Its protein is CSADRGIGTEAFF. Complete variable domain (other parts from reference TRBV29-1 and TRBJ1-1): SAVISQKPSRDICQRGTSLTIQCQVDSQVTMMFWYRQQPGQSLTLIATANQGSEATYESGFVIDKFPISRPNLTFSTLTVSNMSPEDSSIYLCSADRGIGTEAFFGQGTRLTVV.

This chain joins TRBV27 and TRBJ2-2; D uncertain. V dropped 6 bases and J dropped 0 bases, with 17 bases sitting between them. Germline V gene sequence: CDR1 MNHEY, CDR2 SMNVEV (reference sequence). CDR3 size: 17 residues. The CDR3, as DNA: TGTGCCAGCAGCCAACCCGGGTCGGAAACGAACACCGGGGAGCTGTTTTTT. Its protein product is CASSQPGSETNTGELFF.

V is TRBV27 and J is TRBJ2-5; 8 bases line up with TRBD1. After removal of 5 bases from V and 3 bases from J, the junction contained 8 bases not matched to a gene. This CDR3 region has 15 residues. The V gene's germline CDR1 is MNHEY and CDR2 SMNVEV (reference sequence). As DNA, the CDR3 is TGTGCCAGCAGTCCGAGACGGACAGGGAAAGAGACCCAGTACTTC. Residues: CASSPRRTGKETQYF.

V and J are TRBV9 and TRBJ2-2, with 7 bases lining up with TRBD1. The CDR3 is made up of 14 amino acids. CDR1 SGDLS and CDR2 YYNGEE come from the germline V gene. The ends lost 2 bases at V and 4 bases at J; junction bases unmatched: 2. As DNA, the CDR3 is TGTGCCAGCAGCGTGGGACAGCTCACCGGGGAGCTGTTTTTT. Encoded protein: CASSVGQLTGELFF. Filled out from reference TRBV9 and TRBJ2-2, the complete variable domain reads DSGVTQTPKHLITATGQRVTLRCSPRSGDLSVYWYQQSLDQGLQFLIQYYNGEERAKGNILERFSAQQFPDLHSELNLSSLELGDSALYFCASSVGQLTGELFFGEGSRLTVL.

This chain connects TRBV10-3 to TRBJ2-6; D unclear. This CDR3 region has 15 residues. Germline CDR1 and CDR2: ENHRY and SYGVKD. The germline V and J ends were trimmed by 4 bases and 0 bases, with 7 bases remaining between them. CDR3 DNA: TGTGCCATCAGTGTGACTCTCTCTGGGGCCAACGTCCTGACTTTC. Translation: CAISVTLSGANVLTF.

J is TRBJ2-5 and V is TRBV5-4; 11 bases match TRBD2. The germline CDR1 and CDR2 sequences are SGHNT and YYREEE (reference sequence). CDR3 length: 15 amino acids. J gave up 5 bases and V 4 bases, and 7 bases lay outside the gene matches. CDR3 nucleotide sequence: TGTGCCAGCAGCCGGACTAGCGGGCTTGGGGAGACCCAGTACTTC. Amino acids: CASSRTSGLGETQYF.

Comments on this clone: An end of the junction differs from the germline gene, which may be a read error. This chain links TRBV7-9 with TRBJ2-7; perhaps TRBD2 as D (6 bases). The CDR3 consists of 14 residues. Germline V lookup: CDR1 SEHNR, CDR2 FQNEAQ (reference sequence). This chain's CDR3 is CSSSSRLERSGQYF. DNA of the CDR3: TGTTCCAGCAGCTCCCGACTAGAGCGAAGCGGGCAGTACTTC. The full variable domain, with the rest looked up from reference TRBV7-9 and TRBJ2-7, is DTGVSQNPRHKITKRGQNVTFRCDPISEHNRLYWYRQTLGQGPEFLTYFQNEAQLEKSRLLSDRFSAERPKGSFSTLEIQRTEQGDSAMYLCSSSSRLERSGQYFGPGTRLTVT.

This sequence joins TRBV28 and TRBJ2-3; TRBD1 might be the D (7 bases). The germline V gene encodes CDR1 MDHEN and CDR2 SYDVKM. This CDR3 has 15 residues. V lost 2 bases, J lost 6 bases, and 15 bases lay in between. The CDR3: CASSLPGGGSDTQYF. The CDR3 DNA is TGTGCCAGCAGTTTACCAGGGGGAGGCTCGGATACGCAGTATTTT.

This chain connects TRBV27 to TRBJ2-1, with 12 bases aligning to TRBD2. V shed 2 bases and J 8 bases; nucleotides not matched to a gene: 4. Germline CDR1 is MNHEY and CDR2 is SMNVEV (reference sequence). The CDR3 has 15 amino acids. The CDR3 region is CASSLRTSGTDEQFF. CDR3 nucleotides: TGTGCCAGCAGTTTAAGGACTAGCGGGACCGATGAGCAGTTCTTC.

The V and J genes are TRBV19 and TRBJ2-3, with 7 nucleotides matching TRBD2. The germline V gene has CDR1 LNHDA and CDR2 SQIVND (reference sequence). The length of the CDR3 is 15 residues. With V trimmed by 6 bases and J by 8 bases, 14 bases remained unmatched. The CDR3 loop is CASSPWEGLDTTQYF. The CDR3 DNA reads as TGTGCCAGTAGCCCCTGGGAGGGCCTGGATACTACGCAGTATTTT. Looking up the rest from reference TRBV19 and TRBJ2-3 gives the full variable domain: DGGITQSPKYLFRKEGQNVTLSCEQNLNHDAMYWYRQDPGQGLRLIYYSQIVNDFQKGDIAEGYSVSREKKESFPLTVTSAQKNPTAFYLCASSPWEGLDTTQYFGPGTRLTVL.

The V gene is TRBV6-1, the J gene TRBJ1-1; 8 bases fit TRBD1. Germline assignment: CDR1 MNHNS and CDR2 SASEGT. The trim removed 4 bases at V and 1 base at J, leaving 2 bases unmatched. The CDR3 consists of 14 residues. The CDR3 sequence is CASSAGQGNTEAFF. CDR3 DNA: TGTGCCAGCAGTGCAGGACAGGGGAACACTGAAGCTTTCTTT.

V and J are TRBV19 and TRBJ1-5; no reliable D call. Germline CDR1 and CDR2: LNHDA and SQIVND (reference sequence). V shed 9 bases and J shed 7 bases, with 13 bases lying between them. This CDR3 has 12 residues. The CDR3 coding sequence is TGTGCCAGCGAGGACGGCGGGCAGCCCCAGCATTTT. The encoded protein is CASEDGGQPQHF.

The J gene is TRBJ2-7, the V gene TRBV19; 9 bases are shared with TRBD1. The CDR3 sequence is 15 residues long. Germline-derived CDR1 and CDR2 are LNHDA and SQIVND (reference sequence). V lost 2 bases to trimming and J lost 1 base; unmatched junction nucleotides: 3. CDR3 in DNA: TGTGCCAGTAGTATAATACAGGGGGCGTCCTACGAGCAGTACTTC. As protein: CASSIIQGASYEQYF.

The chain combines TRBV7-6 with TRBJ2-7, with TRBD1 as a possible D gene (6 bases). CDR1 and CDR2 from the germline V gene are SGHVS and FNYEAQ. The CDR3 runs to 14 residues. V lost 3 bases and J lost 3, with 12 bases in between. The CDR3 DNA follows: TGTGCCAGCAGCTTGGGGGACACTAGCTACGAGCAGTACTTC. It specifies CASSLGDTSYEQYF.

The V gene is TRBV19, the J gene TRBJ2-7; the D gene is possibly TRBD1 (5 bases). The CDR3 has 13 residues. Germline CDR1 LNHDA, CDR2 SQIVND (reference sequence). The V gene lost 1 base and the J gene lost 4 bases, with 8 bases spanning the gap. The CDR3 sequence: CASSIGGDYEQYF. Here the CDR3 DNA reads TGTGCCAGTAGTATAGGGGGCGATTACGAGCAGTACTTC.

The rearrangement links TRBV9 to TRBJ2-3, with a possible D match to TRBD2 (6 bases). The V gene lost 1 base and the J gene lost 1 base, with 13 bases spanning the gap. The CDR3 spans 16 residues. Germline V gene lookup returns CDR1 SGDLS and CDR2 YYNGEE. The CDR3 region is CASSVYGGKGTDTQYF. The CDR3 DNA reads as TGTGCCAGCAGCGTATACGGCGGGAAGGGCACAGATACGCAGTATTTT.

The chain is built from TRBV2 and TRBJ2-7, with D possibly TRBD2 on 5 matching bases. The V end lost 5 bases, the J end lost 6 bases, and 11 bases lay between the germline ends. The CDR3 extends over 12 amino acids. The germline V gene has CDR1 SNHLY and CDR2 FYNNEI. The CDR3 is CASSPYEGEQYF. CDR3 DNA: TGTGCCAGCAGTCCATACGAGGGCGAGCAGTACTTC.

The chain combines TRBV5-1 with TRBJ2-3; 16 bases fit TRBD2. CDR1 SGHRS and CDR2 YFSETQ come from the germline V gene. The CDR3 contains 17 residues. With V trimmed by 0 bases and J by 5 bases, 3 bases remained unmatched. CDR3 DNA: TGCGCCAGCAGCTTGGCCGGGACTAGCGGGAGGGGAGATACGCAGTATTTT. Translating gives CASSLAGTSGRGDTQYF.

This chain links TRBV20-1 with TRBJ1-1, with D hard to call. The CDR3 is made up of 11 amino acids. CDR1 is DFQATT and CDR2 is SNEGSKA in the germline V gene (reference sequence). V lost 7 bases to trimming and J lost 9 bases, with 15 bases between them. The CDR3: CSVYSGFQAFF. For the CDR3, the DNA is TGCAGTGTCTACAGTGGGTTTCAAGCTTTCTTT.

The V and J genes are TRBV2 and TRBJ2-3; D not resolved. The CDR3 extends over 12 amino acids. V gave up 6 bases and J gave up 3 bases, with 7 bases separating them. Germline V lookup: CDR1 SNHLY, CDR2 FYNNEI. CDR3 in DNA: TGTGCCAGCAGGGAACGGACAGATACGCAGTATTTT. Its protein is CASRERTDTQYF. Complete variable domain (other parts from reference TRBV2 and TRBJ2-3): EPEVTQTPSHQVTQMGQEVILRCVPISNHLYFYWYRQILGQKVEFLVSFYNNEISEKSEIFDDQFSVERPDGSNFTLKIRSTKLEDSAMYFCASRERTDTQYFGPGTRLTVL.

This chain uses TRBV11-2 with TRBJ1-3; D not certain. V was cut by 2 bases and J by 4 bases, with 12 bases left in between. Germline values: CDR1 SGHAT, CDR2 FQNNGV. The CDR3 consists of 15 residues. The CDR3 here is CASSLYGGIGNTIYF. Written as DNA, the CDR3 is TGTGCCAGCAGCTTATACGGAGGTATAGGAAACACCATATATTTT.

As to this clone: Other DNA sequences within the sample encode an identical CDR3. The chain has TRBV5-1 and TRBJ2-7, with D possibly TRBD1 on 6 matching bases. Germline V gene lookup returns CDR1 SGHRS and CDR2 YFSETQ. This CDR3 comprises 13 residues. V lost 0 bases and J lost 9, with 13 bases in between. CDR3 residues: CASSLGTADGQYF. The DNA of the CDR3 is TGCGCCAGCAGCTTGGGGACAGCGGATGGGCAGTACTTC.

V is TRBV7-9 and J is TRBJ2-5, with TRBD1 identical over 7 bases. V was clipped by 5 bases and J by 2 bases; unmatched bases: 5. The CDR3 runs 14 residues. The germline CDR1 and CDR2 sequences are SEHNR and FQNEAQ (reference sequence). The DNA for the CDR3 is TGTGCCAGCAGCGGTAGACAGGGACAAGAGACCCAGTACTTC. It yields the protein CASSGRQGQETQYF.

Of note for this clone: At one boundary the junction diverges from the germline segment, which might be a read error. Other DNA variants within this sample encode the same CDR3. The chain employs TRBV6-6 and TRBJ1-5; TRBD1 aligns across 10 bases. The CDR3 contains 15 residues. Germline V CDR1 and CDR2: MNHNY, SVGAGI (reference sequence). CDR3 loop: CASSAGQGGNQPQHF. Written as DNA, the CDR3 is TGCGCCAGCAGTGCCGGACAGGGGGGCAATCAGCCCCAGCATTTT.

This rearrangement joins TRBV6-6 to TRBJ1-5; the D is unclear. The CDR3 extends over 16 amino acids. Germline V gene lookup returns CDR1 MNHNY and CDR2 SVGAGI (reference sequence). V lost 0 bases and J 4 bases, leaving 13 bases between the germline ends. The CDR3 protein is CASSYSPGGRNQPQHF. Written as DNA, the CDR3 is TGTGCCAGCAGTTACTCCCCCGGAGGGAGAAATCAGCCCCAGCATTTT.